This T cell receptor (beta chain) was documented in a study of blood T cells in healthy people across ages. Primers used in a second PCR of roughly 6 to 11 cycles were a sample-barcoded 5' primer and a J-beta primer mix. Each TCR beta cDNA got a 12-nucleotide random molecular identifier. TCRdb recomputed calls from the 5' RACE reads with MiXCR, one row per CDR3 protein. Altogether fewer than 1.5 million distinct CDR3 sequences are present, roughly 45% being singletons, with the ten largest covering roughly 7.9%. Germline trimming cut 3 bases from V and 7 bases from J; bases unmatched to any gene: 10. The length of the CDR3 is 15 residues. Study results and caveats: When set beside aged donors, long-lived donors presented more naive CD4+ cells and higher diversity.

This clonotype has only a few counts. Its antigen is currently unknown. All donors came from Russia, were Caucasian and healthy, and spanned ages about 6 to 90. Total RNA extraction produced at least 6 micrograms (per sample) for the study. The genes are TRBV12-3 or TRBV12-4 and TRBJ1-2; 8 bases fit TRBD1. Sequenced: blood. The source is a young woman in good health. DNA of the CDR3: TGTGCCAGCAGTTTTCTGAGCCGGACAGGGAGTGGCTACACCTTC. Translation gives CASSFLSRTGSGYTF.